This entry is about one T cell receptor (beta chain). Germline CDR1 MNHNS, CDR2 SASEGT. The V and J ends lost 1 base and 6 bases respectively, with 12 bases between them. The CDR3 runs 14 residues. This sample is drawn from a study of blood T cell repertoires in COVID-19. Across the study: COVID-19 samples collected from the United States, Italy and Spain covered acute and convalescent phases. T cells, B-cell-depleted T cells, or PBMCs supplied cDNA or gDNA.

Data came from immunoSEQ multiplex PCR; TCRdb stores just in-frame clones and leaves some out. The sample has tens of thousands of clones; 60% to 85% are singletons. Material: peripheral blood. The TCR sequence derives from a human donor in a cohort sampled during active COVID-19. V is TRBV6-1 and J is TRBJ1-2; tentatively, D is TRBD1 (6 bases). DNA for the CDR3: TGTGCCAGCAGTGAAGTGGGGGCCGGGGATGGCTACACCTTC. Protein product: CASSEVGAGDGYTF.